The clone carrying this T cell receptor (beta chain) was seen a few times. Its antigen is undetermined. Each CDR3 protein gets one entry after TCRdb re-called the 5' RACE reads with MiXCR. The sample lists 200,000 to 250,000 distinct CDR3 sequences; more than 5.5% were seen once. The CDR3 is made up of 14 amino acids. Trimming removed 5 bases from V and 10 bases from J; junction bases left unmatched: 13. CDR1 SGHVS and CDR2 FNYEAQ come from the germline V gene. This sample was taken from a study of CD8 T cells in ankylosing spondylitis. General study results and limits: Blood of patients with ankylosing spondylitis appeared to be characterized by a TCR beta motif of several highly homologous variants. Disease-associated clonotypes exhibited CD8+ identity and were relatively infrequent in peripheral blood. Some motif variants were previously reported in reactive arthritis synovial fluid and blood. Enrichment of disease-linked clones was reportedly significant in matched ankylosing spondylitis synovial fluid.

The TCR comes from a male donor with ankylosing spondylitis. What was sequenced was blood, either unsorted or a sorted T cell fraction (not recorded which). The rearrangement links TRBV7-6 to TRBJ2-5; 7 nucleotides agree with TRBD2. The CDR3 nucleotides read TGTGCCAGCAGCCTAATAGCGGGCTCGAAGAGCCAGTACTTC. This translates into CASSLIAGSKSQYF.